This T cell receptor (beta chain) was recovered during a study of blood T cell repertoires in COVID-19. Study context: Material from acute and convalescent COVID-19 was sourced from the United States, Italy and Spain. T cells, B-cell-depleted T cells, or PBMCs supplied cDNA or gDNA.

During active infection, Seattle patients enrolled and were then monitored through disease. The authors' processing: Amplification of reference gene primers provided the estimated nucleated cell counts. The data were produced by immunoSEQ multiplex PCR, yet TCRdb's version contains in-frame clones alone and is incomplete. V and J calls plus clone size are reproduced from that table; the DNA served to infer D and trimming. The sample shows 150,000 to 200,000 clones, 80% to 95% of them seen only once. The germline V gene encodes CDR1 SGHTA and CDR2 FQGNSA. This CDR3 comprises 16 residues. The junction had 1 base not matched to a gene; V was cut back by 4 bases and J by 1 base.

This chain joins TRBV7-2 and TRBJ2-3, with 14 positions matching TRBD2. What was sequenced was peripheral blood. The clonotype originates from a woman aged 55-69 years with COVID-19, enrolled during active disease. Here the CDR3 reads CASSSGLAGGTDTQYF. The CDR3 DNA sequence: TGTGCCAGCAGCTCGGGACTAGCGGGGGGCACAGATACGCAGTATTTT.